A selection of T cell receptor beta chains follows, all from one sample in a study of CD8 T cells in ankylosing spondylitis. TCRdb called the 5' RACE reads again in MiXCR, with one record for every CDR3 protein. The data show about 540,000 distinct CDR3 sequences, about 13% seen once. Sequenced material: blood, either unsorted or a sorted T cell fraction (not recorded which). The receptors here all came from a male donor with ankylosing spondylitis. Each CDR3 is given with its conserved first and last residue. D genes are given only for firm matches. Where a row states a size, it is once, few, many or the class of an expanded clone; other rows omit it.

v_gene: TRBV10-3; d_gene: -; abundance: few; j_gene: TRBJ2-3; CDR3nt: TGTGCCATCAGTGAGGCCAGGGGTTACGACACAGATACGCAGTATTTT; CDR3aa: CAISEARGYDTDTQYF
v_gene: TRBV11-2; d_gene: TRBD2; abundance: few; j_gene: TRBJ2-7; CDR3nt: TGTGCCAGCAGATACAGGGCGGGAGGGATGTACGAGCAGTACTTC; CDR3aa: CASRYRAGGMYEQYF
v_gene: TRBV30; d_gene: -; abundance: few; j_gene: TRBJ2-5; CDR3nt: TGTGCCTGGAGGCCAGGACCTGTCGGGACCCAGTACTTC; CDR3aa: CAWRPGPVGTQYF
v_gene: TRBV12-3/TRBV12-4; d_gene: -; abundance: -; j_gene: TRBJ1-1; CDR3nt: TGTGCCAGCAGCCCCAGACCGAAGAACACTGAAGCTTTCTTT; CDR3aa: CASSPRPKNTEAFF
v_gene: TRBV18; d_gene: -; abundance: few; j_gene: TRBJ2-3; CDR3nt: TGTGCCAGCTCACCCGAGAAGGCGTTTAGCACAGATACGCAGTATTTT; CDR3aa: CASSPEKAFSTDTQYF
v_gene: TRBV5-1; d_gene: -; abundance: few; j_gene: TRBJ2-2; CDR3nt: TGCGCCAGCAGCTTGGAGGGTGAGGGCACCGGGGAGCTGTTTTTT; CDR3aa: CASSLEGEGTGELFF
v_gene: TRBV7-6; d_gene: -; abundance: few; j_gene: TRBJ1-5; CDR3nt: TGTGCCAGCAGCGGGGGGGGATGGAGGCAGCCCCAGCATTTT; CDR3aa: CASSGGGWRQPQHF
v_gene: TRBV15; d_gene: -; abundance: few; j_gene: TRBJ1-5; CDR3nt: TGTGCCACCAGCAGAACTAGGGTGGATCAGCCCCAGCATTTT; CDR3aa: CATSRTRVDQPQHF
v_gene: TRBV11-3; d_gene: -; abundance: few; j_gene: TRBJ1-2; CDR3nt: TGTGCCAGCAGCTTAGATCTTGCGGGATCCTATGGCTACACCTTC; CDR3aa: CASSLDLAGSYGYTF
v_gene: TRBV11-2; d_gene: TRBD2; abundance: -; j_gene: TRBJ2-4; CDR3nt: TGTGCCAGCAGCCGAGCGGGAGACGACATTCAGTACTTC; CDR3aa: CASSRAGDDIQYF
v_gene: TRBV20-1; d_gene: -; abundance: -; j_gene: TRBJ2-2; CDR3nt: TGCAGTGCTGGGGCCTCGGGAAGGGGCGGAGGGACCGGGGAGCTGTTTTTT; CDR3aa: CSAGASGRGGGTGELFF
v_gene: TRBV20-1; d_gene: -; abundance: -; j_gene: TRBJ2-7; CDR3nt: TGCAGTGCTAACCTCCGGAAGGGGAACTACGAGCAGTACTTC; CDR3aa: CSANLRKGNYEQYF